The TCR beta chain under discussion was sequenced for a study of T cells in Graves' hyperthyroidism and ophthalmopathy (dated by TCRdb to about 2019). Study-wide context: Peripheral blood samples were taken at the time of initial diagnosis, prior to any treatment. The paper reports TCR Vbeta CDR3 sequencing of 130 to 150 peripheral blood samples: over 40 ophthalmopathy, about 75 hyperthyroidism and some 17 progressor patients. Following sampling, methimazole starting at 30 mg daily was given to hyperthyroidism patients, and high-dose intravenous methylprednisolone was given to ophthalmopathy patients. Prospective prediction of ophthalmopathy was tested in an independent validation cohort consisting of under 20 hyperthyroidism patients and some 15 patients who later progressed to ophthalmopathy. In addition, the study compared T-cell repertoires in thyroid tissue and in blood from several Graves' hyperthyroidism patients. For training and testing, the 110 or so patients in the discovery cohort were randomly divided in a 7:3 ratio. TCR V-J signatures able to tell the groups apart were searched for in a discovery cohort of 95 or so patients, of whom roughly 42 had Graves' ophthalmopathy and around 57 had stable Graves' hyperthyroidism. Beyond this particular receptor, the publication reports: Most expanded thyroid clonotypes (frequency above 0.001) were also detected in blood, suggesting blood repertoires may reflect thyroid immune responses. Sample size was not statistically predetermined, and investigators were not blinded to group allocation. In validation, the model predicted progression to ophthalmopathy with over 60% sensitivity and approximately 74% specificity, a median of approximately 6.5 months before onset. A 13 V-J signature model separated ophthalmopathy from stable hyperthyroidism, with over 85% sensitivity and about 81% specificity in cross-validation and 80%/75% in testing.

In the ophthalmopathy patients, disease was moderately to severely active, with a Clinical Activity Score of 3 or more, a NOSPECS grade of 4 or more, and a duration of less than 3 months. Patients with uncontrolled infections, other autoimmune diseases, pregnancy or lactation were excluded. Diagnoses were established on the basis of clinical symptoms, serum thyroxine and TRAb, thyroid ultrasound, and orbital computed tomography. PBMCs were isolated from approximately 10 ml of fresh peripheral blood by Ficoll-Paque density gradient centrifugation. Trizol reagent was used to extract total RNA, and RNA quality was then checked on an Agilent 2100 Bioanalyzer. To note about this clonotype: No cognate antigen has been identified for it. Base qualities are not at hand, and no much larger clone is one base apart.

The germline V gene yields SGDLS for CDR1 and YYNGEE for CDR2. From the cysteine up to the phenylalanine, the CDR3 has a length of 15 residues. Just the 45-base CDR3 DNA is kept, in frame starting at base 1. V is pared back by 4 bases and J by 1 base, with 13 bases lying between the germline termini. TCR beta CDR3 regions were amplified from RNA transcripts. For the first round of RT-PCR on the TCR CDR3, the HTBI primer set was used together with the Qiagen OneStep RT-PCR kit. Libraries were constructed in a second round of multiplex PCR, after which size selection and purification were carried out. Sequencing of the libraries was done on an Illumina HiSeq2000 using paired-end 100 bp reads. In the authors' own workflow: SOAPnuke was used to process the raw data, removing reads that contained adapters or uncalled bases, had a mean Phred below 15, or lacked an exact match to the constant primer or identifier. COPE v1.2.5 was used to merge high-quality paired reads, and clonotypes were defined as unique nucleotide sequences. MiTCR v1.1 was used to align the clonotypes against IMGT TRBV, TRBD and TRBJ reference segments. Only V-J combinations with frequency above 0.0001, covering about 99% of repertoires, were analysed. A TCS score was defined as the ratio of F50 (clonal expansion) to E x V (chaos), with BLOSUM62-based TCRdist applied between CDR3 peptides within each V-J. Welch's t-statistics and random forest reduced around 510 V-J features to fewer than 15, which were used in a naive Bayes classifier (R e1071). In TCRdb, the public reads were trimmed at Q25 with fastp and aligned with MiXCR, with productive beta chains retained. Each CDR3 protein appears once, grouped with its most common genes and DNA. The V and J calls follow TCRdb's processing rather than the paper's. The table for this sample lists fewer than 450,000 distinct CDR3 sequences; about a fifth of them were counted only once. The ten largest clones take up roughly two fifths of the sample.

Sequenced material: blood. This sequence uses TRBV9 and TRBJ2-3; no D gene is confidently identified. The source of this sequence is a man between 18 and 29 years old with Graves' ophthalmopathy. The CDR3 sequence is CASSPPPLGTDTQYF. In nucleotides, the sequence is TGTGCCAGCAGCCCCCCCCCCCTCGGCACAGATACGCAGTATTTT.